Presented here are 28 T cell receptor beta chains from one specimen sequenced in a study of blood T cells in healthy people across ages. Sample-barcoded 5' priming and a J-beta primer mix drove a second PCR of about 6 to 12 cycles. TCRdb recomputed calls from the 5' RACE reads with MiXCR, one row per CDR3 protein. The sample shows some 1.4 million distinct CDR3 sequences, approximately 38% of them seen only once. The sample taken for sequencing was blood. Receptor source: a woman aged 18 to 35 in good health.

The chain joins TRBV12-3 or TRBV12-4 to TRBJ2-3; 8 nucleotides match TRBD1. The length of the CDR3 is 16 residues. Trimming at V came to 7 bases and at J to 4 bases, leaving 13 bases not matched to a gene. The DNA of the CDR3 is TGTGCCAGCACCCCAACAGGGGCAGGGGGCGCAGATACGCAGTATTTT. Translation: CASTPTGAGGADTQYF.

The V call is TRBV7-9, the J call TRBJ2-2; D is perhaps TRBD2 (6 bases). CDR3 length: 19 residues. Deletions cut 0 bases from V and 1 base from J, with 18 bases between. Germline-derived CDR1 and CDR2 are SEHNR and FQNEAQ (reference sequence). CDR3 sequence: CASSLAPFFAGKNTGELFF. CDR3 bases: TGTGCCAGCAGCTTAGCGCCGTTTTTTGCGGGGAAGAACACCGGGGAGCTGTTTTTT.

The chain couples TRBV27 to TRBJ2-3; TRBD2 matches 8 bases. The CDR3 loop spans 15 amino acids. Germline trimming cut 4 bases from V and 7 bases from J; bases unmatched to any gene: 10. Germline V gene sequence: CDR1 MNHEY, CDR2 SMNVEV (reference sequence). CDR3 DNA: TGTGCCAGCAGTTCCGCCGTTAGCGGGACTAATACGCAGTATTTT. It is translated as CASSSAVSGTNTQYF.

The chain is built from TRBV2 and TRBJ2-1, with 7 bases lining up with TRBD1. CDR1 is SNHLY, CDR2 FYNNEI, per germline. This CDR3 comprises 17 residues. The trim removed 4 bases at V and 7 bases at J, leaving 16 bases unmatched. This CDR3 reads CASSGLGERGLGNEQFF. Written as DNA, the CDR3 is TGTGCCAGCAGTGGGCTGGGGGAGAGGGGGCTAGGAAATGAGCAGTTCTTC. The full variable domain, completed using reference TRBV2 and TRBJ2-1, is EPEVTQTPSHQVTQMGQEVILRCVPISNHLYFYWYRQILGQKVEFLVSFYNNEISEKSEIFDDQFSVERPDGSNFTLKIRSTKLEDSAMYFCASSGLGERGLGNEQFFGPGTRLTVL.

This clonotype was recorded a few times. This chain links TRBV6-1 with TRBJ2-7; weak D call: TRBD2 (6 bases). Germline CDR1 and CDR2: MNHNS and SASEGT. The V end lost 6 bases, the J end lost 0 bases, and 15 bases lay between the germline ends. CDR3 length: 15 amino acids. CDR3 DNA: TGTGCCAGCAGGGGGGGAAAGGTACTCTCCTACGAGCAGTACTTC. It yields the protein CASRGGKVLSYEQYF.

The J gene is TRBJ2-1, the V gene TRBV28; 7 bases match TRBD2. The length of the CDR3 is 17 residues. Germline trimming cut 6 bases from V and 3 bases from J; bases unmatched to any gene: 14. The germline gives CDR1 MDHEN, CDR2 SYDVKM. In DNA, the CDR3 is TGTGCCAGCAGCCGATTGGGGGGGGGAGAGATCTACAATGAGCAGTTCTTC. Its protein product is CASSRLGGGEIYNEQFF. Variable domain in full (rest from reference TRBV28 and TRBJ2-1): DVKVTQSSRYLVKRTGEKVFLECVQDMDHENMFWYRQDPGLGLRLIYFSYDVKMKEKGDIPEGYSVSREKKERFSLILESASTNQTSMYLCASSRLGGGEIYNEQFFGPGTRLTVL.

This clonotype was seen at least ten times. The genes are TRBV6-2 or TRBV6-3 and TRBJ1-2; tentatively, D is TRBD1 (5 bases). Germline loops: CDR1 MNHEY, CDR2 SVGEGT. The V and J ends lost 0 bases and 4 bases respectively, with 9 bases between them. This CDR3 is built from 14 residues. The CDR3 DNA sequence: TGTGCCAGCAGTTACTCGGGGCCGAGCTATGGCTACACCTTC. It is translated as CASSYSGPSYGYTF.

This clonotype was picked up a small number of times. V and J are TRBV20-1 and TRBJ2-7, with 8 positions matching TRBD1. The CDR3 is 14 amino acids. V lost 5 bases and J lost 4; bases outside the gene matches: 10. CDR1 and CDR2 from the germline V gene are DFQATT and SNEGSKA (reference sequence). CDR3 amino acids: CSAGSQGGRYEQYF. CDR3 in DNA: TGCAGTGCTGGATCACAGGGGGGCCGTTACGAGCAGTACTTC.

Only a few counts were recorded for this clonotype. This sequence joins TRBV6-1 and TRBJ2-7; D not resolved. This CDR3 comprises 12 residues. CDR1 is MNHNS, CDR2 SASEGT, per germline. Trimming cost V 7 bases and J 6 bases, with 13 bases left between them. The CDR3 bases are TGTGCCAGCATTCGAGACATCTTCGAGCAGTACTTC. Its translation is CASIRDIFEQYF.

CDR3 DNA sequence: TGTGCCAGCATCCGAGACCCGGGACTAGACCCATCCGAGCAGTACTTC. As protein: CASIRDPGLDPSEQYF. The chain carries TRBV6-6 and TRBJ2-5; 8 bases line up with TRBD2. The DNA end is more similar to TRBJ2-7, so the J call may be wrong. In germline, CDR1 is MNHNY, CDR2 SVGAGI (reference sequence). This CDR3 spans 16 amino acids.

This clonotype was counted at least ten times. The chain couples TRBV5-1 to TRBJ2-7, with no clear D. The germline V gene has CDR1 SGHRS and CDR2 YFSETQ. Deletions cut 9 bases from V and 7 bases from J, with 14 bases between. CDR3 size: 11 residues. CDR3 amino acids: CATEVNGEQYF. In DNA form, the CDR3 reads TGCGCCACCGAGGTAAACGGAGAGCAGTACTTC.

The chain combines TRBV7-2 with TRBJ1-2, with D perhaps TRBD1 (5 bases). The V and J ends lost 5 bases and 4 bases respectively, with 17 bases between them. Germline V gene data show CDR1 as SGHTA and CDR2 as FQGNSA. This CDR3 is 15 amino acids long. The CDR3 protein is CASSTDSMGLYGYTF. In DNA, the CDR3 is TGTGCCAGCAGCACCGACAGTATGGGACTCTATGGCTACACCTTC.

This clonotype was observed a handful of times. The chain carries TRBV10-3 and TRBJ2-3; D unresolved. Trimming pared 0 bases from V and 2 bases from J, leaving 6 bases between. The CDR3 length is 14 residues. Germline CDR1 and CDR2: ENHRY and SYGVKD. Here the CDR3 DNA reads TGTGCCATCAGTGAGTCCACCTCCACAGATACGCAGTATTTT. Translated: CAISESTSTDTQYF.

This clonotype was counted many times. V is TRBV20-1 and J is TRBJ2-7, with 7 bases that match TRBD2. Per the germline V gene, CDR1 is DFQATT and CDR2 is SNEGSKA (reference sequence). The ends lost 5 bases at V and 2 bases at J; junction bases unmatched: 12. This CDR3 comprises 15 residues. This chain's CDR3 is CSAPPREAPTYEQYF. The CDR3 region has the DNA TGCAGTGCTCCTCCCCGGGAGGCCCCAACCTACGAGCAGTACTTC.

The V and J genes are TRBV6-2 or TRBV6-3 and TRBJ2-2; 9 bases are shared with TRBD2. The CDR3 covers 17 residues. Germline V gives CDR1 MNHEY, CDR2 SVGEGT. Unmatched junction bases numbered 8, after V lost 3 bases and J lost 3 bases. Written as DNA, the CDR3 is TGTGCCAGCAGTTATGAGGCGGGAGGGCCGGACACCGGGGAGCTGTTTTTT. Protein product: CASSYEAGGPDTGELFF.

On this clonotype itself: A read error is likely, as this CDR3 ends without the conserved phenylalanine or tryptophan. This sequence joins TRBV28 and TRBJ2-7; 8 nucleotides match TRBD2. CDR3 length: 16 residues. J lost 2 bases, V lost 7 bases, and 13 bases had no gene match. Germline V CDR1 and CDR2: MDHEN, SYDVKM. Written as DNA, the CDR3 is TGTGCCAGCAAGAAACCGGGAGGGCAGACACCCTACGAGCAGTACCTC. Translated: CASKKPGGQTPYEQYL.

This clonotype has only a few counts. The chain is built from TRBV7-6 and TRBJ2-3; 8 nucleotides align to TRBD2. Germline assignment: CDR1 SGHVS and CDR2 FNYEAQ. The CDR3 has 13 residues. With 5 bases clipped from V and 8 bases from J, the junction kept 6 bases outside the gene matches. The CDR3, as DNA: TGTGCCAGCAGCGCCGGACTAGCCGGTACGCAGTATTTT. Encoded protein: CASSAGLAGTQYF.

CDR3 sequence reads: CASSPRSSGMDNEQFF. In DNA form, the CDR3 reads TGTGCCAGCAGCCCGCGGTCTAGCGGGATGGACAATGAGCAGTTCTTC. V and J are TRBV3-1 and TRBJ2-1; 9 nucleotides align to TRBD2. Germline lookup yields CDR1 LGHDT and CDR2 YNNKEL (reference sequence). The CDR3 sequence is 16 residues long. With 4 bases clipped from V and 5 bases from J, the junction kept 9 bases outside the gene matches.

Details on this clonotype: This may come from a read error, since a much larger clone is one base off. V is TRBV24-1 and J is TRBJ2-5, with D possibly TRBD2 on 5 matching bases. The end of the DNA fits TRBJ2-7 better, so the J call may be wrong. CDR1 KGHDR and CDR2 SFDVKD come from the germline V gene. The CDR3 has 13 amino acids. The CDR3 region is CAASDFAGDEQYF. The CDR3, as DNA: TGTGCCGCCAGTGATTTCGCGGGTGACGAGCAGTACTTC.

This chain links TRBV25-1 with TRBJ1-1; 9 bases fit TRBD1. The germline V gene has CDR1 MGHDK and CDR2 SYGVNS. The CDR3 sequence is 17 residues long. The junction had 6 bases not matched to a gene; V was cut back by 0 bases and J by 1 base. As DNA, the CDR3 is TGTGCCAGCAGTGAATACTTCGGGACAGGGACGAACACTGAAGCTTTCTTT. Translation: CASSEYFGTGTNTEAFF.

The chain joins TRBV5-6 to TRBJ1-1; D is unresolved. The germline V gene encodes CDR1 SGHDT and CDR2 YYEEEE. The CDR3 length is 14 residues. Trimming removed 2 bases from V and 8 bases from J, with 16 bases in between. DNA for the CDR3: TGTGCCAGCAGCTTCCCCGGAACACCTGGGGAAGCTTTCTTT. It encodes CASSFPGTPGEAFF.

This chain links TRBV7-8 with TRBJ2-4; 11 bases map to TRBD2. The CDR3 sequence is 15 residues long. V was clipped by 5 bases and J by 5 bases; unmatched bases: 5. Germline V gives CDR1 SGHVS, CDR2 FQNEAQ. CDR3 in DNA: TGTGCCAGCAGCCTTGGGGGACTAGCGGAAAACATTCAGTACTTC. It translates to CASSLGGLAENIQYF.

A few counts support this clonotype. V gene TRBV27 combines with J gene TRBJ1-1; maybe TRBD1 (6 bases). Germline CDR1 reads MNHEY; CDR2 reads SMNVEV (reference sequence). This CDR3 has 13 amino acids. The V end lost 8 bases, the J end lost 2 bases, and 12 bases lay between the germline ends. The CDR3 nucleotides read TGTGCCAGCCTAGGGGGGGACAACACTGAAGCTTTCTTT. Its protein product is CASLGGDNTEAFF.

The rearrangement uses TRBV11-2 and TRBJ2-1; D is perhaps TRBD1 (5 bases). Germline V gives CDR1 SGHAT, CDR2 FQNNGV. The CDR3 length is 16 residues. The V end lost 0 bases, the J end lost 1 base, and 10 bases lay between the germline ends. The CDR3 DNA follows: TGTGCCAGCAGCTTAGATGGGGCTCTTTCCTACAATGAGCAGTTCTTC. Its translation: CASSLDGALSYNEQFF.

This clonotype has more than one count but fewer than ten. The CDR3 DNA reads TGTGCCACCATCTTAGGCGGTGGGGGAAACGAGCAGTACTTC. This sequence encodes CATILGGGGNEQYF. The V call is TRBV6-1, the J call TRBJ2-5, with D perhaps assigned TRBD1 or TRBD2 (5 bases each). The last part of the DNA fits TRBJ2-7 better; the J call may be wrong. There are 14 residues in the CDR3. The germline V gene has CDR1 MNHNS and CDR2 SASEGT.

This chain links TRBV12-3 or TRBV12-4 with TRBJ2-1, with 8 bases matching TRBD2. The CDR3 totals 14 residues. V was clipped by 3 bases and J by 10 bases; unmatched bases: 8. CDR3 amino acids: CASSFGGGNDEQFF. The CDR3 DNA follows: TGTGCCAGCAGTTTCGGCGGGGGGAACGACGAGCAGTTCTTC.

This clonotype was detected only a few times. CDR3 loop: CASSPLDGGDTDTQYF. CDR3 DNA: TGTGCCAGCAGTCCCCTAGACGGCGGGGACACAGATACGCAGTATTTT. The J gene is TRBJ2-3, the V gene TRBV27; possibly TRBD2 for D (6 bases). The germline CDR1 and CDR2 sequences are MNHEY and SMNVEV (reference sequence). V lost 5 bases to trimming and J lost 2 bases, with 17 bases between them. There are 16 residues in the CDR3.

J is TRBJ1-1 and V is TRBV20-1; a possible D gene is TRBD1 (5 bases). CDR1 is DFQATT, CDR2 SNEGSKA, per germline (reference sequence). Trimming removed 3 bases at V and 6 bases at J, with 20 bases between. The CDR3 is 15 amino acids. The CDR3 nucleotides read TGCAGTGCTAGGACAGTATGGGGGGGTTTGGCTGAAGCTTTCTTT. Amino acids: CSARTVWGGLAEAFF.